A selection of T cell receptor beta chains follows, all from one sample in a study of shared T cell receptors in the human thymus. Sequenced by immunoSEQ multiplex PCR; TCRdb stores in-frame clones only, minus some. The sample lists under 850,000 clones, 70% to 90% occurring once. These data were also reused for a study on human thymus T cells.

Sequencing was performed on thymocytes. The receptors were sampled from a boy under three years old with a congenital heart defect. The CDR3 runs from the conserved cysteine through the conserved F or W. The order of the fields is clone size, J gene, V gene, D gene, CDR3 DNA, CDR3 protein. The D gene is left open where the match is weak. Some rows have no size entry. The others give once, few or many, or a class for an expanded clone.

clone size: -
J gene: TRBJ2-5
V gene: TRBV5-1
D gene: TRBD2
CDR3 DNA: TGCGCCAGCAGCCTAGGGCTAGCGGGTTTCCAAGAGACCCAGTACTTC
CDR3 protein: CASSLGLAGFQETQYF

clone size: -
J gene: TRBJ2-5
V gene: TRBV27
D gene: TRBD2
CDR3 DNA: TGTGCCAGCAGTTTCTTGGGACTAGCGGGGGGTACGGCCCAGTACTTC
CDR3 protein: CASSFLGLAGGTAQYF

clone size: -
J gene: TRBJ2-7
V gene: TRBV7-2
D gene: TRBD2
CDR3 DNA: TGTGCCAGCAGCTTAGGGGGGACTAGCGGTTCTCGGGAGCAGTACTTC
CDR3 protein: CASSLGGTSGSREQYF

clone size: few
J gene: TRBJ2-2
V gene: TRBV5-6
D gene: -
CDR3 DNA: TGTGCCAGCAGCTTGGCGGGGGACGGGACGAACACCGGGGAGCTGTTTTTT
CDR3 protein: CASSLAGDGTNTGELFF

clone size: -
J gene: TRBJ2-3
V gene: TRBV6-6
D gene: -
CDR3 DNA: TGTGCCAGCAGTTACCCTCAGGGTGCAGTCACAGATACGCAGTATTTT
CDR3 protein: CASSYPQGAVTDTQYF

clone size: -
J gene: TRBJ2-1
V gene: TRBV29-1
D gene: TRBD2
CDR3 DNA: TGCAGCGTTGAAGCGGGCGGGAGTCCACCTGCCTACAATGAGCAGTTCTTC
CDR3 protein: CSVEAGGSPPAYNEQFF

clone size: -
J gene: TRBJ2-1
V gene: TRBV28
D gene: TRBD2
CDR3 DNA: TGTGCCGCCAGGCCGGGGGGAGGGTCCTACAATGAGCAGTTCTTC
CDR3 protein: CAARPGGGSYNEQFF

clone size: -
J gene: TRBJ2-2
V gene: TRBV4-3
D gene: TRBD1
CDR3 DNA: TGCGCCAGCAGCCAATACAGGGGGGTGGGGTGTTGGAGCACCGGGGAGCTGTTTTTT
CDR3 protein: CASSQYRGVGCWSTGELFF

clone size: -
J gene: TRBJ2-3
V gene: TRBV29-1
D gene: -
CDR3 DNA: TGCAGCGTTGAAGATGCTAGCGAAACCGCAGATACGCAGTATTTT
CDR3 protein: CSVEDASETADTQYF

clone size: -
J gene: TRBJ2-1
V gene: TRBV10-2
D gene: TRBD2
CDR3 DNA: TGCGCCAGCACGCCGCCTAGCGGGAGGGCCGGTAATGAGCAGTTCTTC
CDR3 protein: CASTPPSGRAGNEQFF

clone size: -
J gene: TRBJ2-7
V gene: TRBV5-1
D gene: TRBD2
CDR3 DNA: TGCGCCAGCAGCCCCGTTTTAGCGGGAGGCCAAGGCTACGAGCAGTACTTC
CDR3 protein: CASSPVLAGGQGYEQYF

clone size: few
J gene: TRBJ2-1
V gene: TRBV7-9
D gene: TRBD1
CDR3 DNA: TGTGCCAGCAGCGTGGACAGGAACAATGAGCAGTTCTTC
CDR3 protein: CASSVDRNNEQFF

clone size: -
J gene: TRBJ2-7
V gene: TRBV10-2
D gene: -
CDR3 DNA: TGCGCCAGCAGGGACGGAGGGCCTCACCACGAGCAGTACTTC
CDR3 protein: CASRDGGPHHEQYF

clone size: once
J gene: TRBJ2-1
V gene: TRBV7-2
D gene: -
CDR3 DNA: TGTGCCATCCTAGTTGTTGACAATGAGCAGTTCTTC
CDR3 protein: CAILVVDNEQFF

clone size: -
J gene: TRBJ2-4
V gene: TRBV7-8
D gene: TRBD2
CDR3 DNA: TGTGCCAGCAGCTTAGAAGCGGGGAGCATTCAGTACTTC
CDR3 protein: CASSLEAGSIQYF

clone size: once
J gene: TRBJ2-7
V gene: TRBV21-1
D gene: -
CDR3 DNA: TGTGCCAGCAGCAAAGAACTAGCGGGCGGACCTTTCCATTTCTACGAGCAGTACTTC
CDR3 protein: CASSKELAGGPFHFYEQYF

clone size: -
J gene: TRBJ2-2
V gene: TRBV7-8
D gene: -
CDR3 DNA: TGTGCCAGCAGCCTCGGACAGCCTAACACCGGGGAGCTGTTTTTT
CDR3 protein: CASSLGQPNTGELFF

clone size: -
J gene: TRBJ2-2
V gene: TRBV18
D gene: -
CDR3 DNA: TGTGCCAGCCATAGGGGCACCGGGGAGCTGTTTTTT
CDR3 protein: CASHRGTGELFF

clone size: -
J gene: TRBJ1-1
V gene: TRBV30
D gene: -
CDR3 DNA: TGTGCCTGGGAACAACAGCAGAACACTGAAGCTTTCTTT
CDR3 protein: CAWEQQQNTEAFF

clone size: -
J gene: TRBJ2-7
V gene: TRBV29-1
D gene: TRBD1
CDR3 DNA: TGCAGCGTACTCCGGGACAGTAACTACGAGCAGTACTTC
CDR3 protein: CSVLRDSNYEQYF

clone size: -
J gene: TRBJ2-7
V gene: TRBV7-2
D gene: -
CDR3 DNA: TGTGCCAGCAGCTTAAGACTGCCTACGACCTACGAGCAGTACTTC
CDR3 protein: CASSLRLPTTYEQYF

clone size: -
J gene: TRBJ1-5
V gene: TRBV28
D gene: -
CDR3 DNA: TGTGCCAGCAACCCATGGAGTAGCAATCAGCCCCAGCATTTT
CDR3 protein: CASNPWSSNQPQHF

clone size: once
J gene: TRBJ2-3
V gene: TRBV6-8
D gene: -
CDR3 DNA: TGTGCCAGCAGTTACCCGGGAATGGAGCGGAGACCCACAGATACGCAGTATTTT
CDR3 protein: CASSYPGMERRPTDTQYF

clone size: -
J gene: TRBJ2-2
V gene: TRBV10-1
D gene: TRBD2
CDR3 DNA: TGCGCCACCCAGGGGCTAGCGGGAGCCTTCAACACCGGGGAGCTGTTTTTT
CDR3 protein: CATQGLAGAFNTGELFF

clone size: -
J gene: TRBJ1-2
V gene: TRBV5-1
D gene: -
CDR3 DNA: TGCGCCAGCAGCTTCTTTCGTCGGACACGCTACTATGGCTACACCTTC
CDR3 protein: CASSFFRRTRYYGYTF

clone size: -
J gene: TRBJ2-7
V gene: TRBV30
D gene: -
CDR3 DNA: TGTGCCTCCATCGGGAGGGGGCAAGGGGAGCAGTACTTC
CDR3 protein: CASIGRGQGEQYF

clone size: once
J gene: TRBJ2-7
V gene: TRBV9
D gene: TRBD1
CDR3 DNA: TGTGCCAGCAGCCCCCACAACCTCGGGACAGCCACCTACGAGCAGTACTTC
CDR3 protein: CASSPHNLGTATYEQYF

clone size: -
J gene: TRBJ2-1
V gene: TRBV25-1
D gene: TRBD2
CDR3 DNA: TGTGCCAGCAGTGAAGGGGCGGGAGGATACAATGAGCAGTTCTTC
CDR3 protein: CASSEGAGGYNEQFF

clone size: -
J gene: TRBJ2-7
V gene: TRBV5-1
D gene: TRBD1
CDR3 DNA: TGCGCCAGCAGGGGGGGTCCGGGACAGGGTGCCTACGAGCAGTACTTC
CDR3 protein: CASRGGPGQGAYEQYF

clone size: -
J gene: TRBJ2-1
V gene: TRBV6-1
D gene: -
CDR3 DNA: TGTGCCAGCAGTGAAGTTGGTACTAGCCCCATTTCCTACAATGAGCAGTTCTTC
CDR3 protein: CASSEVGTSPISYNEQFF

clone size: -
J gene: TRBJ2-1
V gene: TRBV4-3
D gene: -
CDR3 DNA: TGCGCCAGCAGCCAAGGGTGGGCAGGCCGGTACAATGAGCAGTTCTTC
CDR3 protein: CASSQGWAGRYNEQFF

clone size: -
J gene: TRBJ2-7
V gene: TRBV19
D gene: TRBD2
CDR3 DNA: TGTGCCAGTAGTTTGCAATTAACTAGCGGGAGACAGGCGGTCTACGAGCAGTACTTC
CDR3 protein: CASSLQLTSGRQAVYEQYF

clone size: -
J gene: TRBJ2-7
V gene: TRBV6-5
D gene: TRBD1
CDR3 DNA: TGTGCCAGCAGTTACTCCTCCAGGGGGTCGCACGAGCAGTACTTC
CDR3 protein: CASSYSSRGSHEQYF